The source of this TCR beta chain is a study of graft-versus-host responses after intestinal transplantation. At the level of the study: Isolated intestinal, liver-intestinal, or multivisceral transplants were what recipients had. Recipients were all induced with anti-thymocyte globulin, then given tacrolimus and steroids for around three years.

On this clone itself: The antigen is undetermined.

TCRdb keeps only in-frame clones here, not all; method: immunoSEQ multiplex PCR. The sample gives around 100,000 clones, 85% to 95% of which show up once; around 1.2% is in the top ten. This CDR3 has 13 amino acids. V was clipped by 10 bases and J by 2 bases; unmatched bases: 2. Germline assignment: CDR1 MDHEN and CDR2 SYDVKM. Findings and caveats of the study: Some GvH clones appeared in ileal mucosa or blood before recipient bone marrow. Individuals who had graft-donor T cell macrochimerism had allografts that showed high graft-versus-host to host-versus-graft clonal ratios.

This sequence joins TRBV28 and TRBJ2-7; 13 nucleotides line up with TRBD2. This specimen consisted of unstimulated CD8+ T cells sorted from spleen or lymph node cells, obtained before transplant. This receptor was identified in a human donor who was the organ donor for an intestinal transplant. Here the CDR3 DNA reads TGTGCCACCGGGACTAGCGGGGCCTACGAGCAGTACTTC. Translation: CATGTSGAYEQYF.